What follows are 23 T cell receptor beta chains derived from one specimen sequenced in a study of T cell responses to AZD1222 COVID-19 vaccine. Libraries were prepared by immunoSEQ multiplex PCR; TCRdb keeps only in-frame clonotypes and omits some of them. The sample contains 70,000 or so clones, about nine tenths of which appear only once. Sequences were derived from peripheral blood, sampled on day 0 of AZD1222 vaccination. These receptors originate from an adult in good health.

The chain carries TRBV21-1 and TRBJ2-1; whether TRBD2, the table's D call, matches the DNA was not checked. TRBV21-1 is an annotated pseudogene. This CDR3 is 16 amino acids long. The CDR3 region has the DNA TGTGCCAGCAGCAACCTTTGGCTAGCGGGACGCAATGAGCAGTTCTTC. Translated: CASSNLWLAGRNEQFF.

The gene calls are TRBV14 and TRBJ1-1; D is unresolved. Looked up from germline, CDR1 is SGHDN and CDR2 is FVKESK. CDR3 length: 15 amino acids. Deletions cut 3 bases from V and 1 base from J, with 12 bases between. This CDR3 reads CASSHPTEENTEAFF. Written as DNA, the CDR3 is TGTGCCAGCAGCCATCCGACTGAAGAGAACACTGAAGCTTTCTTT.

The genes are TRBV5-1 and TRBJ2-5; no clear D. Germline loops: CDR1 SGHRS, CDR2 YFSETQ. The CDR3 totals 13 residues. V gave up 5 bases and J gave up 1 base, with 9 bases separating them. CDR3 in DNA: TGCGCCAGCAGGAACGAGATCCAAGAGACCCAGTACTTC. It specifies CASRNEIQETQYF.

CDR3 protein: CAWSAGTANSYEQYF. In DNA form, the CDR3 reads TGTGCCTGGAGTGCGGGGACAGCCAACTCCTACGAGCAGTACTTC. The V call is TRBV30, the J call TRBJ2-7; 7 positions agree with TRBD1. Germline trimming cut 1 base from V and 0 bases from J; bases unmatched to any gene: 6. The CDR3 extends over 15 amino acids. Germline CDR1 and CDR2: GTSNPN and SVGIG (reference sequence).

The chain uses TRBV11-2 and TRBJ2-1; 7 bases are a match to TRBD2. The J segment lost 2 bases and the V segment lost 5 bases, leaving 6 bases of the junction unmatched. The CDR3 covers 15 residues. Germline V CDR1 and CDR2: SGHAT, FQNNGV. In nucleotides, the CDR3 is TGTGCCAGCAGCCTACGACTAGCAGCCTACAATGAGCAGTTCTTC. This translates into CASSLRLAAYNEQFF.

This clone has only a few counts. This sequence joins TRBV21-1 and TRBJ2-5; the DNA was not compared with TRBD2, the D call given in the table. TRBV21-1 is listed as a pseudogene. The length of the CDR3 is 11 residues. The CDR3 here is CASSPRETQYF. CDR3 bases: TGTGCCAGTTCACCGCGGGAGACCCAGTACTTC.

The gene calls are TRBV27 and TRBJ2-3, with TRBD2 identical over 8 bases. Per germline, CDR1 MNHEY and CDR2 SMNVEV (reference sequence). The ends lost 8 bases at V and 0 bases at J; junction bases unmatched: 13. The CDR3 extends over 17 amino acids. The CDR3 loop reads CASSRFTSGTSTDTQYF. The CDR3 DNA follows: TGTGCCAGCTCCCGATTCACTAGCGGTACTAGCACAGATACGCAGTATTTT.

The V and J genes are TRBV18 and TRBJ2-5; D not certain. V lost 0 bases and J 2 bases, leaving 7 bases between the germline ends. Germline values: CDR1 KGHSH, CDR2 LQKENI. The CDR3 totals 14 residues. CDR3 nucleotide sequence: TGTGCCAGCTCACCACCCGGTAGACAAGAGACCCAGTACTTC. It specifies CASSPPGRQETQYF.

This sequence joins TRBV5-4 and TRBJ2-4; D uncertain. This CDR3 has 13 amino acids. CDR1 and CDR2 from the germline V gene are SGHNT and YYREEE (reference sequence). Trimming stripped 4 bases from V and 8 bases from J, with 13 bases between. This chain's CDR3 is CASSPSLADIQYF. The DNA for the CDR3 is TGTGCCAGCAGCCCCTCCCTCGCGGACATTCAGTACTTC. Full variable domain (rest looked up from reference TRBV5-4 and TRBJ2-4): ETGVTQSPTHLIKTRGQQVTLRCSSQSGHNTVSWYQQALGQGPQFIFQYYREEENGRGNFPPRFSGLQFPNYSSELNVNALELDDSALYLCASSPSLADIQYFGAGTRLSVL.

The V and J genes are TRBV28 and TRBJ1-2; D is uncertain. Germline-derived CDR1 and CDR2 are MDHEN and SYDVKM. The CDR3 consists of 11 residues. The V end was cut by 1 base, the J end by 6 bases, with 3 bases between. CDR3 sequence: CASSLFDGYTF. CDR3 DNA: TGTGCCAGCAGTTTATTTGATGGCTACACCTTC.

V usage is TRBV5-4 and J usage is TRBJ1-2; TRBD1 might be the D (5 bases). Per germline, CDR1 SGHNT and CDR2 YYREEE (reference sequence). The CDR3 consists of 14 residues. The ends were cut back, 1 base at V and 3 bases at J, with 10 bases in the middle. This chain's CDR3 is CASSLSGAYYGYTF. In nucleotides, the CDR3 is TGTGCCAGCAGCTTGTCCGGGGCATACTATGGCTACACCTTC.

The CDR3 DNA reads as TGTGCCAGCAGTCCCCCATCTAGGGCCTACAATGAGCAGTTCTTC. It translates to CASSPPSRAYNEQFF. V is TRBV3-1 (or the pseudogene TRBV3-2) and J is TRBJ2-1; no firm D call. CDR3 length equals 15 residues. Trimming pared 6 bases from V and 2 bases from J, leaving 14 bases between. CDR1 is LGHDT, CDR2 YNNKEL, per germline (reference sequence).

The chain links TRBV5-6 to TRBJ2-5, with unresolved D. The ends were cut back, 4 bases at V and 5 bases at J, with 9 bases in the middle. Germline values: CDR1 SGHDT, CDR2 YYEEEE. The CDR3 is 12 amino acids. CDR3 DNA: TGTGCCAGCAGCCGATATGCGGAGACCCAGTACTTC. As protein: CASSRYAETQYF.

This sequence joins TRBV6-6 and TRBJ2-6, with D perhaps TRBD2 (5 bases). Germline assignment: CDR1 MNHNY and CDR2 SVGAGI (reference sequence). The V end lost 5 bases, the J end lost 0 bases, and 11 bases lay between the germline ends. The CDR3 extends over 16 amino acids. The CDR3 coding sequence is TGTGCCAGCAGTCCGGGATTGTACTCTGGGGCCAACGTCCTGACTTTC. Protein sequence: CASSPGLYSGANVLTF.

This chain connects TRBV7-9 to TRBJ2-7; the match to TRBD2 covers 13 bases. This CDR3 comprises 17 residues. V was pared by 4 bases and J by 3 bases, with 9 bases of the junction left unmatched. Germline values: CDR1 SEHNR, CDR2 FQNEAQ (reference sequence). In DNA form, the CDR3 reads TGTGCCAGCAGCTCTACCTCCGGGACTAGCGGGGACTACGAGCAGTACTTC. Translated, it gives CASSSTSGTSGDYEQYF.

The CDR3 loop reads CASSIAAGEYGYTF. CDR3 nucleotide sequence: TGTGCCAGTAGTATAGCAGCAGGAGAGTATGGCTACACCTTC. This chain uses TRBV19 with TRBJ1-2; no clear D. Per the germline V gene, CDR1 is LNHDA and CDR2 is SQIVND (reference sequence). V lost 1 base and J 5 bases, leaving 11 bases between the germline ends. The CDR3 loop spans 14 amino acids. Full variable domain (missing parts from reference TRBV19 and TRBJ1-2): DGGITQSPKYLFRKEGQNVTLSCEQNLNHDAMYWYRQDPGQGLRLIYYSQIVNDFQKGDIAEGYSVSREKKESFPLTVTSAQKNPTAFYLCASSIAAGEYGYTFGSGTRLTVV.

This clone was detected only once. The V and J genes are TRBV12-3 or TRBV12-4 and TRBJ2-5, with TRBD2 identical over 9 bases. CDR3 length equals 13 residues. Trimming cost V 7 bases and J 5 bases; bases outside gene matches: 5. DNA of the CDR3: TGTGCCAGCACCCGGACTAGCGAGGAGACCCAGTACTTC. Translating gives CASTRTSEETQYF.

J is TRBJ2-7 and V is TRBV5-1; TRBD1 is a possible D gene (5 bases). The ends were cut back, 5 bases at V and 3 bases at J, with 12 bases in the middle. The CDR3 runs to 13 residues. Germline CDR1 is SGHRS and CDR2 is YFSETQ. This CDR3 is CASRQPDSYEQYF. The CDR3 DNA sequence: TGCGCCAGCAGGCAACCTGACAGCTACGAGCAGTACTTC.

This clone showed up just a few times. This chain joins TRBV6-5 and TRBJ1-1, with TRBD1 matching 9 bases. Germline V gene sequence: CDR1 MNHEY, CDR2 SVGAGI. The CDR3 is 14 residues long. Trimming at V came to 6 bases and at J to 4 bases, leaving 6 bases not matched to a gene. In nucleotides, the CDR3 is TGTGCCAGCAGAGGACAGGGGAGGCGCACTGAAGCTTTCTTT. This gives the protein CASRGQGRRTEAFF.

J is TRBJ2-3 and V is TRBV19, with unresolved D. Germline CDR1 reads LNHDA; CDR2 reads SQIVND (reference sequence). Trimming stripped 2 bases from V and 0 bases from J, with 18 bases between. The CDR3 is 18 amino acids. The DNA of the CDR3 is TGTGCCAGTAGTATAAGGTCCTGGGCCAAACCTAGCACAGATACGCAGTATTTT. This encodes CASSIRSWAKPSTDTQYF.

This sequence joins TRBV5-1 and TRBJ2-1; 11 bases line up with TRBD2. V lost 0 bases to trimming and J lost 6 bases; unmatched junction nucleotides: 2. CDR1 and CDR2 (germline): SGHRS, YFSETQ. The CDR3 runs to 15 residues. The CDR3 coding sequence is TGCGCCAGCAGCTTGGCACTAGCGGGGGTCAATGAGCAGTTCTTC. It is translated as CASSLALAGVNEQFF.

The CDR3 region has the DNA TGTGCCACCAGTGAACATGGACTAGCGGGAGATACGCAGTATTTT. Residues: CATSEHGLAGDTQYF. The chain joins TRBV24-1 to TRBJ2-3, with TRBD2 matching 11 bases. CDR3 length: 15 amino acids. Per the germline V gene, CDR1 is KGHDR and CDR2 is SFDVKD. The ends lost 4 bases at V and 5 bases at J; junction bases unmatched: 4.

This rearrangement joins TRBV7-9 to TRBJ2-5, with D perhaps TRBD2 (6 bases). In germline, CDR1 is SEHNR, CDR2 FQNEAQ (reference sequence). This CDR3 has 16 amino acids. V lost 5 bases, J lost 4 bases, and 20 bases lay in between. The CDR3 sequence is CASSPAAQKGGETQYF. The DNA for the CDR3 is TGTGCCAGCAGCCCGGCGGCTCAGAAGGGAGGAGAGACCCAGTACTTC. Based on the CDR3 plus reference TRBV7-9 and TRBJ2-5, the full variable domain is DTGVSQNPRHKITKRGQNVTFRCDPISEHNRLYWYRQTLGQGPEFLTYFQNEAQLEKSRLLSDRFSAERPKGSFSTLEIQRTEQGDSAMYLCASSPAAQKGGETQYFGPGTRLLVL.